These 29 T cell receptor beta chains came from one sample sequenced in a study of long-term antiretroviral therapy in people with HIV (dated 2022 in TCRdb). Sequencing of the TRB variable region was done with the immunoSEQ hsTCRB v3.0 assay at survey level resolution. The table comes from immuneACCESS by way of TCRdb, which keeps in-frame sequences with V and J called. Part of the clones is missing from these tables; in studies checked, under half for an unresolved V gene and the rest for unknown reasons. A total of about 24,000 clones appear in this sample, around 80% of them only once. Approximately 15% of the sample is held by the ten biggest clonotypes. The material sequenced was unsorted PBMCs, taken around 4.5 years after starting antiretroviral therapy. The receptor set was obtained from a young man with HIV.

V gene TRBV5-4 combines with J gene TRBJ1-4; perhaps TRBD1 as D (5 bases). Germline CDR1 SGHNT, CDR2 YYREEE (reference sequence). The CDR3 covers 13 residues. Trimming cost V 0 bases and J 13 bases, with 13 bases left between them. The CDR3, as DNA: TGTGCCAGCAGCTTGGCCGAGGGGAGAGGACTGTTTTTT. It is translated as CASSLAEGRGLFF.

V and J are TRBV6-5 and TRBJ2-3; perhaps TRBD2 as D (7 bases). This CDR3 spans 15 amino acids. The germline V gene encodes CDR1 MNHEY and CDR2 SVGAGI. V lost 10 bases to trimming and J lost 4 bases, with 21 bases between them. CDR3 in amino acids: CATSPWGGISDTQYF. The CDR3 DNA sequence: TGTGCCACTTCGCCCTGGGGGGGCATATCAGATACGCAGTATTTT.

This chain joins TRBV7-3 and TRBJ2-6, with TRBD2 matching over 7 bases. The CDR3 spans 16 residues. With V trimmed by 2 bases and J by 2 bases, 3 bases remained unmatched. Germline CDR1 SGHTA, CDR2 FQGTGA. Here the CDR3 reads CASSLVGGAGANVLTF. CDR3 sequence (DNA): TGTGCCAGCAGCTTAGTTGGGGGGGCTGGGGCCAACGTCCTGACTTTC. Variable domain in full (rest from reference TRBV7-3 and TRBJ2-6): GAGVSQTPSNKVTEKGKYVELRCDPISGHTALYWYRQSLGQGPEFLIYFQGTGAADDSGLPNDRFFAVRPEGSVSTLKIQRTERGDSAVYLCASSLVGGAGANVLTFGAGSRLTVL.

The chain joins TRBV27 to TRBJ1-3; 7 nucleotides line up with TRBD1. Trimming cost V 0 bases and J 4 bases; bases outside gene matches: 0. The CDR3 runs to 14 residues. Germline V gene lookup returns CDR1 MNHEY and CDR2 SMNVEV (reference sequence). The CDR3 is CASSLSRGGNTIYF. For the CDR3, the DNA is TGTGCCAGCAGTTTATCCAGGGGGGGAAACACCATATATTTT.

The chain employs TRBV7-3 and TRBJ2-1; D perhaps matches TRBD1 (6 bases). V was cut by 5 bases and J by 8 bases, with 16 bases left in between. The CDR3 spans 14 residues. CDR1 and CDR2 from the germline V gene are SGHTA and FQGTGA. CDR3 nucleotide sequence: TGTGCCAGCAGCCAAGGGGCAGGGGCCCATGAGCAGTTCTTC. This gives the protein CASSQGAGAHEQFF.

The count of this clone is one. V usage is TRBV7-3 and J usage is TRBJ2-3; D remains unclear. Trimming left V 5 bases short and J 4 bases short, with 7 bases between. The V gene's germline CDR1 is SGHTA and CDR2 FQGTGA. CDR3 length: 12 amino acids. CDR3 loop: CASSRPADTQYF. The CDR3 nucleotides are TGTGCCAGCAGCCGACCCGCAGATACGCAGTATTTT.

This chain uses TRBV30 with TRBJ2-7; D remains ambiguous. This CDR3 contains 11 residues. The germline CDR1 and CDR2 sequences are GTSNPN and SVGIG (reference sequence). Trimming cost V 2 bases and J 3 bases, with 5 bases left between them. This chain's CDR3 is CAWSPGYEQYF. In DNA form, the CDR3 reads TGTGCCTGGAGTCCGGGCTACGAGCAGTACTTC.

The rearrangement links TRBV6-5 to TRBJ2-4, with D tentatively TRBD1 (5 bases). Trimming left V 2 bases short and J 3 bases short, with 8 bases between. CDR1 is MNHEY and CDR2 is SVGAGI in the germline V gene. The CDR3 extends over 14 amino acids. CDR3 in DNA: TGTGCCAGCAGTTACCGAACAGGCAAAAACATTCAGTACTTC. Residues: CASSYRTGKNIQYF.

The chain has TRBV27 and TRBJ2-7; D is ambiguous. The CDR3 is 14 amino acids. CDR1 MNHEY and CDR2 SMNVEV come from the germline V gene (reference sequence). The germline V and J ends were trimmed by 7 bases and 2 bases, with 15 bases remaining between them. CDR3 coding DNA: TGTGCCAGCAAACCCGAGTCATCTACCTACGAGCAGTACTTC. The encoded protein is CASKPESSTYEQYF.

This chain uses TRBV10-1 with TRBJ2-2; possibly TRBD2 for D (7 bases). The V end was cut by 6 bases, the J end by 4 bases, with 21 bases between. The V gene's germline CDR1 is WNHNN and CDR2 SYGVQD (reference sequence). The CDR3 contains 17 residues. The CDR3 DNA sequence: TGCGCCAGCAGCCCCCGGCTTTTTGCGGGGGCCACCGGGGAGCTGTTTTTT. Protein product: CASSPRLFAGATGELFF.

This chain links TRBV6-5 with TRBJ1-2; 9 bases fit TRBD1. Losses at the gene ends were 10 bases for V and 6 bases for J; bases not matched to a gene: 9. The length of the CDR3 is 13 residues. The germline CDR1 and CDR2 sequences are MNHEY and SVGAGI. The CDR3 region is CATYRTGADGYTF. The CDR3 DNA reads as TGTGCCACCTACCGGACAGGGGCTGATGGCTACACCTTC.

The chain recombines TRBV19 with TRBJ2-5; D not certain. This CDR3 is 13 amino acids long. The germline V gene encodes CDR1 LNHDA and CDR2 SQIVND (reference sequence). V shed 6 bases and J shed 1 base, with 9 bases lying between them. The CDR3 bases are TGTGCCAGTAGAAGAATAGGCCAAGAGACCCAGTACTTC. This encodes CASRRIGQETQYF.

This rearrangement joins TRBV28 to TRBJ2-7, with no clear D. The ends were cut back, 3 bases at V and 5 bases at J, with 8 bases in the middle. Germline assignment: CDR1 MDHEN and CDR2 SYDVKM. The CDR3 covers 12 residues. The CDR3 nucleotides are TGTGCCAGCAGTTTTATGGGGAACGAGCAGTACTTC. Protein sequence: CASSFMGNEQYF. The full variable domain, its missing parts supplied by reference TRBV28 and TRBJ2-7, is DVKVTQSSRYLVKRTGEKVFLECVQDMDHENMFWYRQDPGLGLRLIYFSYDVKMKEKGDIPEGYSVSREKKERFSLILESASTNQTSMYLCASSFMGNEQYFGPGTRLTVT.

The chain links TRBV28 to TRBJ1-1; TRBD1 matches at 7 bases. Germline V gives CDR1 MDHEN, CDR2 SYDVKM. CDR3 length: 16 residues. J was trimmed by 1 base and V by 6 bases; bases with no gene match: 11. The CDR3 reads CASSPVGQAANTEAFF. The CDR3 nucleotides are TGTGCCAGCAGCCCCGTTGGACAGGCTGCGAACACTGAAGCTTTCTTT.

The V call is TRBV6-6, the J call TRBJ1-1; D remains unclear. The CDR3 spans 12 residues. The V gene lost 0 bases and the J gene lost 4 bases, with 3 bases spanning the gap. The V gene's germline CDR1 is MNHNY and CDR2 SVGAGI (reference sequence). The DNA for the CDR3 is TGTGCCAGCAGTTACTCTTCCACTGAAGCTTTCTTT. Its protein product is CASSYSSTEAFF.

The CDR3 spells CATSGETGNTIYF. In DNA form, the CDR3 reads TGTGCCACCAGCGGCGAGACCGGAAACACCATATATTTT. The V call is TRBV15, the J call TRBJ1-3; unclear D gene. Germline assignment: CDR1 LNHNV and CDR2 YYDKDF (reference sequence). This CDR3 has 13 residues. V was shortened by 5 bases and J by 4 bases, with 9 bases between the two germline ends. The entire variable domain, with the rest obtained from reference TRBV15 and TRBJ1-3, is as follows: DAMVIQNPRYQVTQFGKPVTLSCSQTLNHNVMYWYQQKSSQAPKLLFHYYDKDFNNEADTPDNFQSRRPNTSFCFLDIRSPGLGDTAMYLCATSGETGNTIYFGEGSWLTVV.

This clone was found once. The chain carries TRBV19 and TRBJ1-6; TRBD1 aligns across 8 bases. CDR1 and CDR2 from the germline V gene are LNHDA and SQIVND (reference sequence). The CDR3 length is 15 residues. V shed 3 bases, J shed 8 bases, and the junction held 6 bases outside the gene matches. The chain's CDR3 is CASSIPGTGYSPLHF. The CDR3 DNA reads as TGTGCCAGTAGTATCCCCGGGACAGGATATTCACCCCTCCACTTT.

In its sample, this clone was seen a few times. The chain uses TRBV7-2 and TRBJ2-1, with D possibly matching TRBD2 (5 bases). The V end was cut by 5 bases, the J end by 2 bases, with 10 bases between. CDR1 and CDR2 (germline): SGHTA, FQGNSA. CDR3 length equals 14 residues. The CDR3 loop reads CASSSTSTYNEQFF. In DNA, the CDR3 is TGTGCCAGCAGCAGTACTAGTACCTACAATGAGCAGTTCTTC.

The chain is built from TRBV4-3 and TRBJ1-1; D is perhaps TRBD1 (6 bases). There are 15 residues in the CDR3. Trimming removed 4 bases at V and 1 base at J, with 13 bases between. Germline V gives CDR1 LGHNA, CDR2 YSLEER. CDR3 residues: CASSPPRTANTEAFF. Here the CDR3 DNA reads TGCGCCAGCAGCCCCCCCCGGACAGCGAACACTGAAGCTTTCTTT.

The chain combines TRBV2 with TRBJ2-2; tentative D call: TRBD2 (5 bases). The CDR3 contains 16 residues. CDR1 and CDR2 from the germline V gene are SNHLY and FYNNEI. V was cut by 5 bases and J by 4 bases, with 17 bases left in between. For the CDR3, the DNA is TGTGCCAGCAGTCTATATGGGTCGGGAACCACCGGGGAGCTGTTTTTT. Its protein is CASSLYGSGTTGELFF. Together with reference TRBV2 and TRBJ2-2, the CDR3 gives the full variable domain: EPEVTQTPSHQVTQMGQEVILRCVPISNHLYFYWYRQILGQKVEFLVSFYNNEISEKSEIFDDQFSVERPDGSNFTLKIRSTKLEDSAMYFCASSLYGSGTTGELFFGEGSRLTVL.

This sequence joins TRBV29-1 and TRBJ2-7; D uncertain. The V gene lost 7 bases and the J gene lost 3 bases, with 13 bases spanning the gap. The germline V gene has CDR1 SQVTM and CDR2 ANQGSEA. The CDR3 runs 12 residues. CDR3 sequence (DNA): TGCAGCGCCCGCATGGACGACTACGAGCAGTACTTC. Protein: CSARMDDYEQYF.

The V gene is TRBV7-2, the J gene TRBJ1-2, with D tentatively TRBD1 (5 bases). The germline V gene encodes CDR1 SGHTA and CDR2 FQGNSA. Trimming took 5 bases from V and 2 from J, leaving 9 bases between them. This CDR3 is 13 amino acids long. CDR3 sequence (DNA): TGTGCCAGCAGCATGGGACCGAACTATGGCTACACCTTC. The encoded protein is CASSMGPNYGYTF.

The chain couples TRBV6-6 to TRBJ2-7; D is undetermined. CDR1 and CDR2 from the germline V gene are MNHNY and SVGAGI (reference sequence). The CDR3 sequence is 15 residues long. The germline V and J ends were trimmed by 2 bases and 5 bases, with 16 bases remaining between them. CDR3 loop: CASSYEESNIDEQYF. The CDR3 DNA reads as TGTGCCAGCAGTTACGAGGAGTCGAATATTGACGAGCAGTACTTC.

The chain carries TRBV10-3 and TRBJ2-2, with 7 bases that match TRBD2. CDR3 length: 15 residues. Losses at the gene ends were 4 bases for V and 3 bases for J; bases not matched to a gene: 5. The germline V gene has CDR1 ENHRY and CDR2 SYGVKD. DNA for the CDR3: TGTGCCATCAGTGTTGGCGGGGGTGACACCGGGGAGCTGTTTTTT. Protein product: CAISVGGGDTGELFF.

The chain recombines TRBV23-1 with TRBJ2-5, with 9 bases aligning to TRBD1. TRBV23-1 is an ORF, with its function uncertain. J gave up 4 bases and V 5 bases, and 5 bases lay outside the gene matches. This CDR3 is built from 14 residues. The CDR3, as DNA: TGCGCCAGCAGTGGACAGGGGACGACAGAGACCCAGTACTTC. Translation gives CASSGQGTTETQYF.

The chain employs TRBV2 and TRBJ1-2; weak D call: TRBD1 (5 bases). The CDR3 consists of 12 residues. Trimming left V 11 bases short and J 2 bases short, with 12 bases between. Germline V CDR1 and CDR2: SNHLY, FYNNEI. CDR3 bases: TGTGCCGAGGACATCCCAAACTATGGCTACACCTTC. This codes for CAEDIPNYGYTF.

A remark on this clone: Other DNA sequences from this sample encode an identical CDR3 as well. V usage is TRBV19 and J usage is TRBJ2-7; maybe TRBD1 (5 bases). The germline CDR1 and CDR2 sequences are LNHDA and SQIVND (reference sequence). The CDR3 runs to 14 residues. The ends were cut back, 1 base at V and 2 bases at J, with 9 bases in the middle. CDR3 in DNA: TGTGCCAGTAGTATAGCCCAGGGCGCCTACGAGCAGTACTTC. It translates to CASSIAQGAYEQYF.

The rearrangement uses TRBV6-1 and TRBJ1-6; the D gene is possibly TRBD1 (5 bases). V was shortened by 3 bases and J by 9 bases, with 15 bases between the two germline ends. CDR1 is MNHNS, CDR2 SASEGT, per germline. The CDR3 is made up of 15 amino acids. CDR3 DNA: TGTGCCAGCAGTGACCGGACACAGATAACTTCACCCCTCCACTTT. Translation gives CASSDRTQITSPLHF.

V and J are TRBV14 and TRBJ2-5; 8 bases align to TRBD2. V was clipped by 0 bases and J by 5 bases; unmatched bases: 8. Germline CDR1 SGHDN, CDR2 FVKESK. The CDR3 totals 16 residues. The CDR3: CASSQDGRGGHETQYF. CDR3 DNA: TGTGCCAGCAGCCAAGATGGACGGGGGGGCCACGAGACCCAGTACTTC.